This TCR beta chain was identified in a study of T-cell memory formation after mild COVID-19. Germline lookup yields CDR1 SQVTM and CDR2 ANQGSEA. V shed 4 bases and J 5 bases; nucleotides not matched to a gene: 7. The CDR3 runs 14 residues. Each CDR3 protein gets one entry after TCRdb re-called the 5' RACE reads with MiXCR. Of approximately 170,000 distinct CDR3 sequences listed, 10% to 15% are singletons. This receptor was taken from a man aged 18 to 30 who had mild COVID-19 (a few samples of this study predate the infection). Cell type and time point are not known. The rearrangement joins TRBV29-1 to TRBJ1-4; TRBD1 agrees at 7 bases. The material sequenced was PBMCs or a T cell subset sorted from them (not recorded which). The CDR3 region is CSVALTGSNEKLFF. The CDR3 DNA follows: TGCAGCGTTGCCCTGACAGGGTCAAATGAAAAACTGTTTTTT.